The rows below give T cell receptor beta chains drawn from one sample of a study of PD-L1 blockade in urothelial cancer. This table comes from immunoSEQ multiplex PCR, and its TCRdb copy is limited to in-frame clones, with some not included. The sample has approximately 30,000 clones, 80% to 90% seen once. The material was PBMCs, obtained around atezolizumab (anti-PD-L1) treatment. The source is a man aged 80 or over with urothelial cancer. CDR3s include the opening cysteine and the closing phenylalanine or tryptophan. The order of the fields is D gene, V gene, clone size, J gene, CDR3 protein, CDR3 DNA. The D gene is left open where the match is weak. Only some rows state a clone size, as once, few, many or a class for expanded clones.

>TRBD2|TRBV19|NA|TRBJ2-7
CASSQIGTRREQYF
TGTGCCAGTAGTCAAATCGGGACTAGGCGCGAGCAGTACTTC
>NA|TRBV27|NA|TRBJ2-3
CASSSRRGQNTQYF
TGTGCCAGCAGTTCAAGGAGGGGACAGAATACGCAGTATTTT
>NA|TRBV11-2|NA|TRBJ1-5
CASSLSEDAPQHF
TGTGCCAGCAGCTTAAGTGAGGATGCACCCCAGCATTTT
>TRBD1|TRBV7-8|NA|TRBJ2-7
CASSFHAGGSYEQYF
TGTGCCAGCAGCTTCCATGCAGGGGGATCCTACGAGCAGTACTTC
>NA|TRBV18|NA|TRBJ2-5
CASSPPGRGSAQYF
TGTGCCAGCTCACCACCAGGCAGGGGATCGGCCCAGTACTTC
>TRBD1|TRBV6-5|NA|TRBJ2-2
CASSLGQVKTGELFF
TGTGCCAGCAGTTTGGGACAGGTGAAAACCGGGGAGCTGTTTTTT
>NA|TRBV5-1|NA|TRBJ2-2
CASSFQGPTGELFF
TGCGCCAGCAGCTTCCAGGGGCCAACCGGGGAGCTGTTTTTT
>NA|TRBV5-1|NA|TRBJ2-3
CASSQDGTSTDTQYF
TGCGCCAGCAGCCAGGACGGGACTAGCACAGATACGCAGTATTTT
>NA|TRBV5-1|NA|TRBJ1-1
CASSFDIRGTEAFF
TGCGCCAGCAGCTTCGATATCAGGGGCACTGAAGCTTTCTTT
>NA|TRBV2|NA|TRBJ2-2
CASSEKGGAGELFF
TGTGCCAGCAGTGAAAAGGGGGGGGCCGGGGAGCTGTTTTTT
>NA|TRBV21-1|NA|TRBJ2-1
CASNLTGQGFEFF
TGTGCCAGCAACCTCACGGGACAGGGTTTCGAGTTCTTC
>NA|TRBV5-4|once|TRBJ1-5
CASSTRQKSNQPQHF
TGTGCCAGCAGCACCCGACAGAAAAGCAATCAGCCCCAGCATTTT
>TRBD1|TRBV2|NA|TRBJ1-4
CASSKTGTGQGKLFF
TGTGCCAGCTCGAAAACCGGGACAGGGCAAGGGAAACTGTTTTTT
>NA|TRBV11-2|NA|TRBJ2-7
CASSLVAWGGEQYF
TGTGCCAGCAGCTTAGTGGCGTGGGGAGGCGAGCAGTACTTC
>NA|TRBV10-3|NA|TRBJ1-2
CAGGVEGGGYTF
TGTGCCGGGGGGGTTGAAGGTGGAGGCTACACCTTC
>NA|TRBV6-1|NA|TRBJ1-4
CASSDWGEGEKLFF
TGTGCCAGCAGTGACTGGGGGGAGGGTGAAAAACTGTTTTTT
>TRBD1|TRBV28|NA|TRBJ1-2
CASSFPGGYGYTF
TGTGCCAGCAGTTTTCCAGGGGGATATGGCTACACCTTC
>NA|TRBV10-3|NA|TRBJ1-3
CAISSAGNTIYF
TGTGCCATCAGTTCAGCTGGAAACACCATATATTTT
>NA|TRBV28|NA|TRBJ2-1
CASLKLGFGGAYNEQFF
TGTGCCAGCCTAAAACTGGGGTTCGGGGGAGCATACAATGAGCAGTTCTTC
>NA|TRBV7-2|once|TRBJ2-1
CASSLVGVSSYNEQFF
TGTGCCAGCAGCTTAGTCGGGGTGAGCTCCTACAATGAGCAGTTCTTC
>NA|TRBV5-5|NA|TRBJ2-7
CASSNQGVNEQYF
TGTGCCAGCAGCAACCAGGGTGTCAACGAGCAGTACTTC
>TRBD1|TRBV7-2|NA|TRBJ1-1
CASSLRTGQEGAFF
TGTGCCAGCAGCTTAAGAACCGGACAGGAGGGAGCTTTCTTT
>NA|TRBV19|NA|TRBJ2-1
CASSRGDSFNEQFF
TGTGCCAGTAGTAGGGGGGACTCTTTCAATGAGCAGTTCTTC
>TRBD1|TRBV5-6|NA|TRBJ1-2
CASSPPGQGRIGYTF
TGTGCCAGCAGCCCACCGGGACAGGGGAGGATAGGCTACACCTTC
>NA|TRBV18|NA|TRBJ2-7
CASSQVAEGSSYEQYF
TGTGCCAGCTCACAAGTCGCGGAAGGGAGCTCCTACGAGCAGTACTTC
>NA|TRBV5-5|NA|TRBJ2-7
CASSLGLTRDYEQYF
TGTGCCAGCAGCTTAGGGCTGACTAGAGACTACGAGCAGTACTTC
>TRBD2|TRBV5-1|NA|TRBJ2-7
CASSGTSAYEQYF
TGCGCCAGCAGCGGGACTAGCGCCTACGAGCAGTACTTC
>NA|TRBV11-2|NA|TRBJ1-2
CASRSPGVEGYTF
TGTGCCAGCAGGTCTCCAGGGGTCGAAGGCTACACCTTC
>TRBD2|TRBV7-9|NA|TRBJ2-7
CASRKGGVSYEQYF
TGTGCCAGCAGAAAGGGAGGGGTCTCCTACGAGCAGTACTTC
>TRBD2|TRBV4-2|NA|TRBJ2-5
CASSQVLAGLETQYF
TGTGCCAGCAGCCAAGTGTTAGCGGGACTAGAGACCCAGTACTTC
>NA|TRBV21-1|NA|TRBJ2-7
CASSSEGRIYEQYF
TGTGCCAGCAGCTCGGAGGGCAGAATCTACGAGCAGTACTTC
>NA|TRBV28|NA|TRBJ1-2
CASRVRGTVNYGYTF
TGTGCCAGCAGGGTCCGGGGGACGGTTAACTATGGCTACACCTTC
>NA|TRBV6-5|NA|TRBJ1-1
CASSYFQGSEAFF
TGTGCCAGCAGTTACTTTCAGGGAAGTGAAGCTTTCTTT
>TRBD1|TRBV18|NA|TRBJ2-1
CASSLPGTAYNEQFF
TGTGCCAGCTCACTCCCCGGGACAGCCTACAATGAGCAGTTCTTC
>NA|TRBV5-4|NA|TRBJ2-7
CASSLSSYEQYF
TGTGCCAGCAGCCTCAGCTCCTACGAGCAGTACTTC
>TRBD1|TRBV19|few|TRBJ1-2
CASSATGSYGYTF
TGTGCCAGTAGTGCGACAGGGTCCTATGGCTACACCTTC
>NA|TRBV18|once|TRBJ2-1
CASSPLAVSSYNEQFF
TGTGCCAGCTCACCCTTGGCGGTTAGCTCCTACAATGAGCAGTTCTTC
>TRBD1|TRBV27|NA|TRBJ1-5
CASRRDRAHQPQHF
TGTGCCAGCAGAAGGGACAGGGCACATCAGCCCCAGCATTTT
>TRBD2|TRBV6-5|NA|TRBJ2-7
CASSTRLAGHEQYF
TGTGCCAGCAGTACCAGACTAGCGGGCCACGAGCAGTACTTC
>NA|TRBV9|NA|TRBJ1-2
CASSVLGLDGYTF
TGTGCCAGCAGCGTACTGGGACTTGACGGCTACACCTTC
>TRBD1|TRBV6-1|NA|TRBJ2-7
CASSEAGVTGGVREQYF
TGTGCCAGCAGTGAAGCAGGGGTGACAGGGGGCGTCCGCGAGCAGTACTTC
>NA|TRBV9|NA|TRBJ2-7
CASSDSMVNEQYF
TGTGCCAGCAGCGATAGTATGGTCAACGAGCAGTACTTC
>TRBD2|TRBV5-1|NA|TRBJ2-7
CASSRLAGADEQYF
TGCGCCAGCAGTAGACTAGCGGGAGCCGACGAGCAGTACTTC
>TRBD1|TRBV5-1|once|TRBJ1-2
CASSLGDRGGYGYTF
TGCGCCAGCAGCTTGGGGGACAGAGGCGGCTATGGCTACACCTTC
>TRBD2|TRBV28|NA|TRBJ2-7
CASGAGGPREQYF
TGTGCCAGCGGGGCGGGAGGGCCACGGGAGCAGTACTTC
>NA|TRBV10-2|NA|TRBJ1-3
CASSEKREGGNTIYF
TGCGCCAGCAGTGAGAAGAGGGAGGGTGGAAACACCATATATTTT
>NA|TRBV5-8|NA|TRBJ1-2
CASSFGPGAYGYTF
TGTGCCAGCAGCTTTGGCCCAGGGGCCTATGGCTACACCTTC
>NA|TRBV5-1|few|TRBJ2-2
CASAADGTGELFF
TGCGCCAGTGCCGCCGACGGGACCGGGGAGCTGTTTTTT
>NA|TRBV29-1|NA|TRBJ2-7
CSVDLIPKIRTAANF
TGCAGCGTTGACTTAATTCCAAAGATTAGGACAGCTGCTAACTTC
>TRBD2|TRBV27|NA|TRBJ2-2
CASSPNPQTSGRAVEAGELFF
TGTGCCAGCAGTCCGAACCCCCAGACTAGCGGGAGGGCTGTGGAGGCCGGGGAGCTGTTTTTT
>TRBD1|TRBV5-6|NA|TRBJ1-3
CASSLGQGAGNTIYF
TGTGCCAGCAGCTTGGGACAGGGGGCAGGAAACACCATATATTTT
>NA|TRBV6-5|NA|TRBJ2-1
CASSYLQGQQFF
TGTGCCAGCAGTTACCTACAGGGACAGCAGTTCTTC
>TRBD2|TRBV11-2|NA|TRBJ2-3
CASSLFPSGRSTDTQYF
TGTGCCAGCAGCTTGTTTCCTAGCGGGAGAAGCACAGATACGCAGTATTTT
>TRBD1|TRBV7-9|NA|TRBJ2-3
CASSPWTGITDTQYF
TGTGCCAGCAGCCCCTGGACAGGGATCACAGATACGCAGTATTTT
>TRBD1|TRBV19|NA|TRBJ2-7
CASSIARGQGPSYEQYF
TGTGCCAGTAGTATTGCCCGGGGACAGGGGCCATCCTACGAGCAGTACTTC
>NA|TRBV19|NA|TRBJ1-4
CASSIGGATNEKLFF
TGTGCCAGTAGTATAGGCGGCGCAACTAATGAAAAACTGTTTTTT